This TCR beta chain is drawn from a study of cytomegalovirus exposure and HLA in healthy donors. Germline lookup yields CDR1 MGHRA and CDR2 YSYEKL. The CDR3 contains 13 residues. Trimming left V 4 bases short and J 6 bases short, with 13 bases between. This PCR relied on a set of 60 Vbeta primers and 13 Jbeta primers. Profiling relied on immunoSEQ multiplex PCR, and the TCRdb table lists in-frame clones only, not all of them. Found here are approximately 150,000 clones, 80% to 90% of them singletons; the top ten hold around 4.8%. Specimen: PBMCs. The chain employs TRBV4-1 and TRBJ2-7, with no clear D. The clonotype was recovered from a girl between 5 and 17 years old in good health and CMV-seropositive. This chain's CDR3 is CASSLASSGEQYF. The CDR3 bases are TGCGCCAGCAGCCTCGCGTCCTCTGGCGAGCAGTACTTC.